The 12 T cell receptor beta chains below all came from one sample that was sequenced in a study of PD-1 blockade in classical Hodgkin lymphoma. Produced via immunoSEQ multiplex PCR; TCRdb's table is partial and in-frame only. The sample has about 110,000 clones, approximately 90% seen once. No patient escaped relapse after autologous stem cell transplantation, and brentuximab vedotin exposure varied. Sample: peripheral blood mononuclear cells (PBMCs), taken before the second cycle of nivolumab. The receptor set was obtained from a human donor with classical Hodgkin lymphoma.

CDR3 loop: CASSYGQGASGYTF. CDR3 DNA sequence: TGTGCCAGCAGTTACGGTCAGGGGGCAAGCGGCTACACCTTC. J is TRBJ1-2 and V is TRBV6-6; TRBD1 matches at 8 bases. Germline V gives CDR1 MNHNY, CDR2 SVGAGI (reference sequence). V shed 2 bases and J 8 bases; nucleotides not matched to a gene: 7. There are 14 residues in the CDR3.

The chain employs TRBV5-1 and TRBJ1-5, with a weak D call TRBD1 (5 bases). With 4 bases removed from V and 0 bases from J, the gap between germline ends came to 11 bases. Germline V gene lookup returns CDR1 SGHRS and CDR2 YFSETQ. There are 15 residues in the CDR3. CDR3 in amino acids: CASSPGGASNQPQHF. DNA for the CDR3: TGCGCCAGCAGCCCTGGGGGTGCTAGCAATCAGCCCCAGCATTTT.

The V and J genes are TRBV29-1 and TRBJ2-5; weak D call: TRBD2 (7 bases). The CDR3 runs to 13 residues. The germline V and J ends were trimmed by 7 bases and 4 bases, with 16 bases remaining between them. The germline V gene has CDR1 SQVTM and CDR2 ANQGSEA. In nucleotides, the CDR3 is TGCAGCGCCCGGATAGGGGGGGGAGAGACCCAGTACTTC. Amino acids: CSARIGGGETQYF.

The chain carries TRBV5-1 and TRBJ1-2, with 8 bases aligning to TRBD1. The CDR3 is 15 residues long. Per the germline V gene, CDR1 is SGHRS and CDR2 is YFSETQ. The V segment lost 1 base and the J segment 10 bases; nucleotides outside the gene matches: 12. This chain's CDR3 is CASSLYRGQGGTYTF. The CDR3 DNA sequence: TGCGCCAGCAGCTTGTACAGAGGACAGGGAGGAACCTACACCTTC.

V and J are TRBV15 and TRBJ1-5, with 9 bases that match TRBD1. Germline V lookup: CDR1 LNHNV, CDR2 YYDKDF (reference sequence). J lost 3 bases, V lost 5 bases, and 5 bases had no gene match. This CDR3 region has 15 residues. The CDR3 DNA reads TGTGCCACCAGCTGGGGACAGGGATTCAATCAGCCCCAGCATTTT. It specifies CATSWGQGFNQPQHF.

V is TRBV6-1 and J is TRBJ2-7; possibly TRBD2 for D (6 bases). The CDR3 is 17 residues long. Germline CDR1 and CDR2: MNHNS and SASEGT. V was pared by 1 base and J by 6 bases, with 22 bases between. This CDR3 reads CASSEGPRTIGGIEQYF. In nucleotides, the CDR3 is TGTGCCAGCAGTGAAGGCCCCCGGACTATTGGGGGGATCGAGCAGTACTTC.

The chain recombines TRBV12-5 with TRBJ2-1; TRBD2 matches 7 bases. J lost 8 bases, V lost 2 bases, and 3 bases had no gene match. CDR3 length: 13 residues. From germline, CDR1 is LGHNT and CDR2 FRNRAP. DNA of the CDR3: TGTGCTAGTGGTTTGACTAGCGTCCATGAGCAGTTCTTC. Its protein is CASGLTSVHEQFF. Full variable domain (rest looked up from reference TRBV12-5 and TRBJ2-1): DARVTQTPRHKVTEMGQEVTMRCQPILGHNTVFWYRQTMMQGLELLAYFRNRAPLDDSGMPKDRFSAEMPDATLATLKIQPSEPRDSAVYFCASGLTSVHEQFFGPGTRLTVL.

This CDR3 is CASSLAPSLRGAYEQYF. The CDR3 DNA reads as TGTGCCAGCAGCTTAGCCCCAAGTTTAAGGGGGGCCTACGAGCAGTACTTC. This chain joins TRBV11-2 and TRBJ2-7; D may correspond to TRBD1 or TRBD2 (6 bases each). This CDR3 has 17 residues. V was trimmed by 1 base and J by 2 bases, leaving 18 bases between them. CDR1 and CDR2 (germline): SGHAT, FQNNGV. Complete variable domain (other parts from reference TRBV11-2 and TRBJ2-7): EAGVAQSPRYKIIEKRQSVAFWCNPISGHATLYWYQQILGQGPKLLIQFQNNGVVDDSQLPKDRFSAERLKGVDSTLKIQPAKLEDSAVYLCASSLAPSLRGAYEQYFGPGTRLTVT.

The chain employs TRBV11-2 and TRBJ2-5, with 8 nucleotides matching TRBD1. The tail of the sequence fits TRBJ2-7 better, so the J call may be wrong. The CDR3 covers 15 residues. The V gene's germline CDR1 is SGHAT and CDR2 FQNNGV. Here the CDR3 DNA reads TGTGCCAGCAGCTTAGGAGGACAGGGTTGGTACGAGCAGTACTTC. Translation gives CASSLGGQGWYEQYF.

This sequence joins TRBV30 and TRBJ2-3, with TRBD2 matching over 8 bases. Trimming at V came to 3 bases and at J to 3 bases, leaving 8 bases not matched to a gene. Germline CDR1 reads GTSNPN; CDR2 reads SVGIG (reference sequence). The CDR3 loop spans 15 amino acids. CDR3 sequence reads: CAWSRSGSRTDTQYF. The CDR3 nucleotides read TGTGCCTGGAGCCGAAGCGGGAGTCGGACAGATACGCAGTATTTT.

The chain has TRBV28 and TRBJ2-7; 8 bases match TRBD1. This CDR3 region has 15 residues. J gave up 4 bases and V 4 bases, and 9 bases lay outside the gene matches. The germline CDR1 and CDR2 sequences are MDHEN and SYDVKM. CDR3 sequence reads: CASSSTDRGAYEQYF. CDR3 DNA: TGTGCCAGCAGTTCTACCGACAGGGGCGCGTACGAGCAGTACTTC.

The J gene is TRBJ1-1, the V gene TRBV25-1; 12 positions match TRBD1. V trimming: 6 bases; J trimming: 4 bases; junction bases outside the gene matches: 12. The CDR3 is 17 residues long. Looked up from germline, CDR1 is MGHDK and CDR2 is SYGVNS. CDR3 region: CASREPGQGARGTEAFF. As DNA, the CDR3 is TGTGCCAGCAGGGAACCGGGACAGGGGGCCCGGGGCACTGAAGCTTTCTTT.